The 4 T cell receptor beta chains below were found in one sample sequenced in a study of monozygotic twins with inflammatory bowel disease. TCRdb re-analyzed the 5' RACE reads; it lists each CDR3 protein once, without DNA. In all, the sample yields approximately 100,000 distinct CDR3 sequences. What was sequenced was blood. The source of these receptors is a human donor with ulcerative colitis or Crohn's disease, or a healthy co-twin of an affected twin (not recorded which).

The CDR3: CASSPQTGQRRETQYF. V is TRBV7-2 and J is TRBJ2-5; the TRBD2 assignment by TCRdb is unverifiable without DNA. The germline V gene encodes CDR1 SGHTA and CDR2 FQGNSA. The CDR3 is 16 residues long.

The rearrangement links TRBV28 to TRBJ2-3; without DNA, the TCRdb call of TRBD1 cannot be checked. CDR3 length: 16 residues. Per germline, CDR1 MDHEN and CDR2 SYDVKM. CDR3 protein: CASRNSPPPNTDTQYF. The full variable domain, its missing parts supplied by reference TRBV28 and TRBJ2-3, is DVKVTQSSRYLVKRTGEKVFLECVQDMDHENMFWYRQDPGLGLRLIYFSYDVKMKEKGDIPEGYSVSREKKERFSLILESASTNQTSMYLCASRNSPPPNTDTQYFGPGTRLTVL.

The genes are TRBV7-2 and TRBJ1-1; TCRdb lists TRBD1, though no DNA is available to test this call. CDR3 length equals 16 residues. Germline-derived CDR1 and CDR2 are SGHTA and FQGNSA. The CDR3 region is CASSLDNRDRGVRAFF.

The V gene is TRBV7-2, the J gene TRBJ2-1. Per the germline V gene, CDR1 is SGHTA and CDR2 is FQGNSA. CDR3 length equals 13 residues. The CDR3 here is CASSLALGIEQFF.